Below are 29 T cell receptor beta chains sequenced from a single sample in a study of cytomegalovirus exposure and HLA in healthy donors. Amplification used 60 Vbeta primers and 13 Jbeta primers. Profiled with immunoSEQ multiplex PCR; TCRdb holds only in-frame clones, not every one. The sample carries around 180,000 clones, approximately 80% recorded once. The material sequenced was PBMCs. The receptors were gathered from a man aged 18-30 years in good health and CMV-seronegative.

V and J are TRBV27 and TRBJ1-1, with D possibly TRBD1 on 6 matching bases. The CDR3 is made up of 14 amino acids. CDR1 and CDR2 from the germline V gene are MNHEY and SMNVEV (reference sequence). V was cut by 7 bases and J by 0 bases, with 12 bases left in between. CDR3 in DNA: TGTGCCAGCAAAGGGACATCCATGAACACTGAAGCTTTCTTT. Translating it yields CASKGTSMNTEAFF.

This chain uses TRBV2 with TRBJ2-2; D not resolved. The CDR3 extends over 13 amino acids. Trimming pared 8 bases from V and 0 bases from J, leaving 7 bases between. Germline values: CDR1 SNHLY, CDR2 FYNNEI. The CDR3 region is CASLLANTGELFF. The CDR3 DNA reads TGTGCCAGCCTATTAGCGAACACCGGGGAGCTGTTTTTT. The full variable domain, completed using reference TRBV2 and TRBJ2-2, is EPEVTQTPSHQVTQMGQEVILRCVPISNHLYFYWYRQILGQKVEFLVSFYNNEISEKSEIFDDQFSVERPDGSNFTLKIRSTKLEDSAMYFCASLLANTGELFFGEGSRLTVL.

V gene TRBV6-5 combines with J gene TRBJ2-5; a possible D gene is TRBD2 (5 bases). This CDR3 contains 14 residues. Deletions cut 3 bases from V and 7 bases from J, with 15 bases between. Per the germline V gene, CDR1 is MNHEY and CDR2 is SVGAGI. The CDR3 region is CASSYSGTRGTQYF. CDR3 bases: TGTGCCAGCAGTTATTCGGGAACAAGAGGGACCCAGTACTTC.

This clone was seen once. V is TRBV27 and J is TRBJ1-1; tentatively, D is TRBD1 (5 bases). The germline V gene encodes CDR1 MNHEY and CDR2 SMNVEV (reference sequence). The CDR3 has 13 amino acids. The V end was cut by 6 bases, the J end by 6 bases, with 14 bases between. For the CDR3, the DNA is TGTGCCAGCAGCCGGGGGGGTTCCCCTGAAGCTTTCTTT. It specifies CASSRGGSPEAFF.

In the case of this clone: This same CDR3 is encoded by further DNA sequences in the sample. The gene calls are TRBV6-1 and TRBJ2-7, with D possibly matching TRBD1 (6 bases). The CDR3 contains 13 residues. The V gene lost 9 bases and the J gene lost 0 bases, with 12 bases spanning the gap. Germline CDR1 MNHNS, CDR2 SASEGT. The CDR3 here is CASIQGHSYEQYF. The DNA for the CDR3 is TGTGCCAGTATACAGGGACACTCCTACGAGCAGTACTTC.

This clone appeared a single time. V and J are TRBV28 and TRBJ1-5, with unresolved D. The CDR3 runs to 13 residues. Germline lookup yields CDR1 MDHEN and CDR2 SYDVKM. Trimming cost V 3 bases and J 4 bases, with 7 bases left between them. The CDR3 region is CASSLLGNQPQHF. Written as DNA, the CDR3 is TGTGCCAGCAGTTTGCTCGGGAATCAGCCCCAGCATTTT.

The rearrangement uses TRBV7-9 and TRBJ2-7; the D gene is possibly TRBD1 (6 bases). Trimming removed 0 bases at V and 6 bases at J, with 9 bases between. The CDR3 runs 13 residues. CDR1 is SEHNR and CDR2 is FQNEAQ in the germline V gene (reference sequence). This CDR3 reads CASSLATGFEQYF. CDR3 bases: TGTGCCAGCAGCTTAGCTACAGGGTTCGAGCAGTACTTC.

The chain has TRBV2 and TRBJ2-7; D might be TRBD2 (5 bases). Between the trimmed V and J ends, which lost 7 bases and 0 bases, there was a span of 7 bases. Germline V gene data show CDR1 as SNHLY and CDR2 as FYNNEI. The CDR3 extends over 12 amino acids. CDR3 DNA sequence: TGTGCCAGCATGGGGAGCTCCTACGAGCAGTACTTC. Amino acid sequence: CASMGSSYEQYF.

CDR3: CASSFSGGTTDTQYF. The CDR3 DNA is TGTGCCAGCAGCTTTAGCGGGGGGACCACAGATACGCAGTATTTT. The chain recombines TRBV7-9 with TRBJ2-3; 10 bases line up with TRBD2. V shed 3 bases and J 2 bases; nucleotides not matched to a gene: 2. Germline loops: CDR1 SEHNR, CDR2 FQNEAQ (reference sequence). CDR3 length: 15 amino acids.

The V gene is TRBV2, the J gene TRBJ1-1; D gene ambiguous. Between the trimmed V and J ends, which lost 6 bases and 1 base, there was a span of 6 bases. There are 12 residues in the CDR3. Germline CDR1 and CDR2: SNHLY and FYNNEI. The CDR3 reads CASRRENTEAFF. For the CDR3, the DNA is TGTGCCAGCAGGCGGGAGAACACTGAAGCTTTCTTT.

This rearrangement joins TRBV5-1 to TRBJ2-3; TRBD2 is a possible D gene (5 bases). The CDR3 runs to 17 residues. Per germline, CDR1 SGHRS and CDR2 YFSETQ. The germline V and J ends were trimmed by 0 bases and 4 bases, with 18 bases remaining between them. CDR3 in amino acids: CASSLDLPGLVPDTQYF. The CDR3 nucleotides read TGCGCCAGCAGCTTGGATCTGCCAGGACTGGTTCCAGATACGCAGTATTTT.

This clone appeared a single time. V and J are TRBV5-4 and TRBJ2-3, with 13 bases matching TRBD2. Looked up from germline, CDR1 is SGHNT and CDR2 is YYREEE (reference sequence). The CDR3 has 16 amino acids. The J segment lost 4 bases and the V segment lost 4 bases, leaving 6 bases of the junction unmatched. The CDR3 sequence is CASSVGLAGAADTQYF. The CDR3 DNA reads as TGTGCCAGCAGCGTCGGACTAGCGGGAGCGGCAGATACGCAGTATTTT.

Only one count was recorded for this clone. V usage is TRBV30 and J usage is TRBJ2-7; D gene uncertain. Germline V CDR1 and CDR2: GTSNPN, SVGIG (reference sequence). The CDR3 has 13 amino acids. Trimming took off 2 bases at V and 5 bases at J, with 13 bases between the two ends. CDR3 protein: CAWSYRPGDEQYF. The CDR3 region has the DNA TGTGCCTGGAGTTACAGACCTGGTGACGAGCAGTACTTC. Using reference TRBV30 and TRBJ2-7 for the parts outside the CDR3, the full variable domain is SQTIHQWPATLVQPVGSPLSLECTVEGTSNPNLYWYRQAAGRGLQLLFYSVGIGQISSEVPQNLSASRPQDRQFILSSKKLLLSDSGFYLCAWSYRPGDEQYFGPGTRLTVT.

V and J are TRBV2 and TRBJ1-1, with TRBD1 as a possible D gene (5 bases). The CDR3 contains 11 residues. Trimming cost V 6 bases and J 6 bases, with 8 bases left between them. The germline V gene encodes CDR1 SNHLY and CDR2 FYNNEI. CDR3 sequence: CASRWGPEAFF. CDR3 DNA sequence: TGTGCCAGCAGATGGGGCCCTGAAGCTTTCTTT.

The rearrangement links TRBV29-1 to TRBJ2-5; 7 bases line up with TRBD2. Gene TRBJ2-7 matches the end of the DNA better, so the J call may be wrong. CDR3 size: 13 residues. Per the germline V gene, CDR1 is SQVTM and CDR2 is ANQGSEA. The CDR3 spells CSVEDASGYEQYF. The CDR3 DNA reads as TGCAGCGTTGAAGATGCTAGCGGATACGAGCAGTACTTC.

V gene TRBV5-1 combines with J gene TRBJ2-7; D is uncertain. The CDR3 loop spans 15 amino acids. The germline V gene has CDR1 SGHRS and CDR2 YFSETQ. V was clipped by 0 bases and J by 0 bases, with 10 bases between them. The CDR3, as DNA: TGCGCCAGCAGCTTGGAAGCCTCTAGCTCCTACGAGCAGTACTTC. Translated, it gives CASSLEASSSYEQYF.

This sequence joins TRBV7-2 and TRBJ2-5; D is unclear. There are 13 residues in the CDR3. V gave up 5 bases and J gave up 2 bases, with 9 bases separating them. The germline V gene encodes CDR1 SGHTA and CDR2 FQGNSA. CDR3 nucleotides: TGTGCCAGCAGCCGAGCCTTACAAGAGACCCAGTACTTC. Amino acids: CASSRALQETQYF.

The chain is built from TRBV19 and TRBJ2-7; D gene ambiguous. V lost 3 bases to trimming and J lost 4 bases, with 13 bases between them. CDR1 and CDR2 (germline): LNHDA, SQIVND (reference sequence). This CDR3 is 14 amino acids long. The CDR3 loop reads CASSMGPQRYEQYF. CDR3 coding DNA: TGTGCCAGTAGTATGGGCCCCCAACGATACGAGCAGTACTTC.

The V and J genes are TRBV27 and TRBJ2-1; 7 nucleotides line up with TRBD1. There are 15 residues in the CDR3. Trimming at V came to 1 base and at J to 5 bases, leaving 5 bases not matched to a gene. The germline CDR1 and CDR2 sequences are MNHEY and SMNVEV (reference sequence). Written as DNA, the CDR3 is TGTGCCAGCAGTTTATGGGGGACAGAAAACAATGAGCAGTTCTTC. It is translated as CASSLWGTENNEQFF.

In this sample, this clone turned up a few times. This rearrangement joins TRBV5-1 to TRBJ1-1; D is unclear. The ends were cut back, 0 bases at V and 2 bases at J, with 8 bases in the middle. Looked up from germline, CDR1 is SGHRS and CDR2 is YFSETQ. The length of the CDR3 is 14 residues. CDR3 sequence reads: CASSLDPGNTEAFF. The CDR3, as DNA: TGCGCCAGCAGCTTGGACCCGGGTAACACTGAAGCTTTCTTT. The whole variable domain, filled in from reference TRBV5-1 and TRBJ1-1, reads KAGVTQTPRYLIKTRGQQVTLSCSPISGHRSVSWYQQTPGQGLQFLFEYFSETQRNKGNFPGRFSGRQFSNSRSEMNVSTLELGDSALYLCASSLDPGNTEAFFGQGTRLTVV.

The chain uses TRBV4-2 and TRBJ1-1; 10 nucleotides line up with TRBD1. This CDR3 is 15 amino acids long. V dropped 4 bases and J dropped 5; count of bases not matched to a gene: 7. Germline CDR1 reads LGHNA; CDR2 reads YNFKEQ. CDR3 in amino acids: CASSLDRGRGTEAFF. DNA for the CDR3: TGTGCCAGCAGCCTAGACAGGGGGCGAGGAACTGAAGCTTTCTTT.

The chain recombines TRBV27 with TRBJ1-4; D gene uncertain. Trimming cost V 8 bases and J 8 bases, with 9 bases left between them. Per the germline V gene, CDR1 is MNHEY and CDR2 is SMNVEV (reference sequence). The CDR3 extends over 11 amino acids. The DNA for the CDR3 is TGTGCCAGCTCCCCGGGGGAAAAACTGTTTTTT. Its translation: CASSPGEKLFF.

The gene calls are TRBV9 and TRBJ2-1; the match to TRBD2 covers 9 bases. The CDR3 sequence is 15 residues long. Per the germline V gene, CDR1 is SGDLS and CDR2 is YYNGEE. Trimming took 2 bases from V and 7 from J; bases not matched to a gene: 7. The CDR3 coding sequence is TGTGCCAGCAGCGTTAGCGGGAGCGGTCGGAATGAGCAGTTCTTC. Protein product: CASSVSGSGRNEQFF.

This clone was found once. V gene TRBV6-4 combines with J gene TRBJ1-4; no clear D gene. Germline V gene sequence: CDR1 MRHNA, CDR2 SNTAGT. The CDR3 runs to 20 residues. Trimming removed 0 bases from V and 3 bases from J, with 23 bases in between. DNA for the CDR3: TGTGCCAGCAGTGACTCCGGCCCGGGGAGTCAGATTGCATCTAATGAAAAACTGTTTTTT. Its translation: CASSDSGPGSQIASNEKLFF.

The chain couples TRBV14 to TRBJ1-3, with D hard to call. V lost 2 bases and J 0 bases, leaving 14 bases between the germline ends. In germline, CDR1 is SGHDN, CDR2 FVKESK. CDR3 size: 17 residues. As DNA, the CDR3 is TGTGCCAGCAGCCAATGGTTTCGAGAATCCTCTGGAAACACCATATATTTT. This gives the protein CASSQWFRESSGNTIYF.

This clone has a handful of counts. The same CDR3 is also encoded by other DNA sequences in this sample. Here the CDR3 DNA reads TGTGCCAGCAGGAAGCAGGGCACAAGCTATGGCTACACCTTC. Amino acid sequence: CASRKQGTSYGYTF. V and J are TRBV2 and TRBJ1-2, with a weak D call TRBD1 (5 bases). The CDR3 is 14 residues long. Germline CDR1 SNHLY, CDR2 FYNNEI. V dropped 6 bases and J dropped 4 bases, with 15 bases sitting between them.

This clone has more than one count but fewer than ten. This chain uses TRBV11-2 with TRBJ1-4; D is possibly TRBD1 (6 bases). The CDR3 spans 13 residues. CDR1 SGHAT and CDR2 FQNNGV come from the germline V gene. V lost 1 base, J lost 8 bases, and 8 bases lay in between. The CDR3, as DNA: TGTGCCAGCAGCTTAGCAGGGGAGGAAAAACTGTTTTTT. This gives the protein CASSLAGEEKLFF.

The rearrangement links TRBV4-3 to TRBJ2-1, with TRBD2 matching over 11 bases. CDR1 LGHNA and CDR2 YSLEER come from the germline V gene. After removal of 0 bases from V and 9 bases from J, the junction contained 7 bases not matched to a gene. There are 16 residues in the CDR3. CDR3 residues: CASSQDSGLAGPEQFF. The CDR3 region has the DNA TGCGCCAGCAGCCAAGATTCCGGACTAGCGGGCCCTGAGCAGTTCTTC.

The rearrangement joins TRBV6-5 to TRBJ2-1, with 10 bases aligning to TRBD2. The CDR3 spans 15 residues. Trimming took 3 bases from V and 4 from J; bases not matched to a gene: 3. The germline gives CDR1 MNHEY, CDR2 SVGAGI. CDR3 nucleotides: TGTGCCAGCAGTTATTCTAGCGGGGGTTACAATGAGCAGTTCTTC. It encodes CASSYSSGGYNEQFF.